The clone carrying this TCR beta chain showed up just once. Profiled with immunoSEQ multiplex PCR; TCRdb holds only in-frame clones, not every one. In the table there are fewer than 50,000 clones, 65% to 90% of which are singletons. This sample is drawn from a study of Ad26.COV2.S vaccination and SARS-CoV-2 variants. The source of this sequence is a human donor who had recovered from COVID-19. This sample comprised peripheral blood, obtained after recovery from COVID-19.

CDR3 sequence (DNA): TGTGCCACCCTCCGGACTAGCGGGGAGGTTGGGGCCAACGTCCTGACTTTC. This sequence encodes CATLRTSGEVGANVLTF. This rearrangement joins TRBV27 to TRBJ2-6; 12 positions match TRBD2. Germline lookup yields CDR1 MNHEY and CDR2 SMNVEV (reference sequence). This CDR3 contains 17 residues. V shed 10 bases, J shed 3 bases, and the junction held 10 bases outside the gene matches.